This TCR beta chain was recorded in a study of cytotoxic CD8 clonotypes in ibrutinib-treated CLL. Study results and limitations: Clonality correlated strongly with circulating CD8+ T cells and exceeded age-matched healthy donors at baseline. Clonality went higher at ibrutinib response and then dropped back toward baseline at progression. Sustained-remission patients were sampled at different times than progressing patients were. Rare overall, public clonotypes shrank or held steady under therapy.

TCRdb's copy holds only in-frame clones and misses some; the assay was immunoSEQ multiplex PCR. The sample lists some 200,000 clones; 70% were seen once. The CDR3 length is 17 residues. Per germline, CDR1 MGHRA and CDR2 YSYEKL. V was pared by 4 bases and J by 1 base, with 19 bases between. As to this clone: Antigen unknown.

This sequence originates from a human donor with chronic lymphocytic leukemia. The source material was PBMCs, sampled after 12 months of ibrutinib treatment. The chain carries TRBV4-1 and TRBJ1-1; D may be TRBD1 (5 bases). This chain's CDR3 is CASSRGGLAMTNTEAFF. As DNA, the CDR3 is TGCGCCAGCAGCCGGGGGGGATTGGCCATGACGAACACTGAAGCTTTCTTT.